Below, one T cell receptor (beta chain) is given with its context. Its antigen is currently unknown. Gene names and germline match the mouse. Profiling relied on immunoSEQ multiplex PCR, and the TCRdb table lists in-frame clones only, not all of them. The table lists roughly 8,000 clones, roughly a third of them singletons. These data originate in a study of tissue T cells after allogeneic stem cell transplantation. Time point: mouse harvest day 14 after allogeneic transplant. Each mouse received 10^7 T-cell-depleted marrow cells plus 10^6 splenic CD5+ T cells by tail vein. Study-wide results and limits: Which tissue TCRs were alloreactive or antigen-specific was not determined. Some clones might be persisting host cells.

This clonotype was sampled from a female BALB/c mouse given C57BL/6 T cells with graft-versus-host disease after an allogeneic hematopoietic cell transplant. The sample taken for sequencing was skin.

CDR3: CASSLDRGNTGQLYF. The CDR3 bases that were read are TGTGCCAGCAGCCTCGACAGGGGAAACACCGGGCAGCTCTAC. J is TRBJ2-2 and V is TRBV5, with 8 bases identical to TRBD1. The CDR3 end lies 1 residue beyond the end of the read and is filled in from the germline J gene. J gave up 1 base and V 4 bases, and 2 bases lay outside the gene matches. Germline CDR1 and CDR2: LGHNA and YNLKQL (reference sequence). The CDR3 runs 15 residues.